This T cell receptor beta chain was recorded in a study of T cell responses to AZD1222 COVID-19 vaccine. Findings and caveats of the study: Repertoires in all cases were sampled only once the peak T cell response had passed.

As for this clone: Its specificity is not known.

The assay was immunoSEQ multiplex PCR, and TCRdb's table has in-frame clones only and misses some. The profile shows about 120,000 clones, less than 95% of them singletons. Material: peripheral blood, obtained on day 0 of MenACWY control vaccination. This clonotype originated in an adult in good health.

In nucleotides, the CDR3 is TGTGCCAGCAGCCAATCATTGGACAGCGCTAACTATGGCTACACCTTC. Residues: CASSQSLDSANYGYTF. The chain uses TRBV7-3 and TRBJ1-2; perhaps TRBD1 as D (6 bases). V lost 5 bases to trimming and J lost 0 bases, with 16 bases between them. CDR3 size: 16 residues. Germline V CDR1 and CDR2: SGHTA, FQGTGA.